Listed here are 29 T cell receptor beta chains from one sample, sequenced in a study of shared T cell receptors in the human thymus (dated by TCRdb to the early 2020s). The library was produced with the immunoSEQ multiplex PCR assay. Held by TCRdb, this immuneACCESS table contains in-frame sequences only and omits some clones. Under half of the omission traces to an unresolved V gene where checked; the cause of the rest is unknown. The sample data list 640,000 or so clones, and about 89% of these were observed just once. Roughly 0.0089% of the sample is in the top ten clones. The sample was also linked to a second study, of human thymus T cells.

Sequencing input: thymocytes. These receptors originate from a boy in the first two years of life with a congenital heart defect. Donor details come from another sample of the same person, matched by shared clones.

The CDR3, as DNA: TGCGCCAGCAGCTTATTCGGGAGGGCGCAGGGGTGGCTAGCGGGGCGCAATGAGCAGTTCTTC. Translated, it gives CASSLFGRAQGWLAGRNEQFF. The V and J genes are TRBV5-1 and TRBJ2-1, with 9 positions matching TRBD2. This CDR3 spans 21 amino acids. The V gene's germline CDR1 is SGHRS and CDR2 YFSETQ. The trim removed 2 bases at V and 6 bases at J, leaving 24 bases unmatched.

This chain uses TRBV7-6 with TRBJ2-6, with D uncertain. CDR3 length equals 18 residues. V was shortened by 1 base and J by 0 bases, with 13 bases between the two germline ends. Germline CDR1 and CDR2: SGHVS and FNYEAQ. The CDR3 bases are TGTGCCAGCAGCTTAGTAGCAGTAACCTTCTCTGGGGCCAACGTCCTGACTTTC. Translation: CASSLVAVTFSGANVLTF.

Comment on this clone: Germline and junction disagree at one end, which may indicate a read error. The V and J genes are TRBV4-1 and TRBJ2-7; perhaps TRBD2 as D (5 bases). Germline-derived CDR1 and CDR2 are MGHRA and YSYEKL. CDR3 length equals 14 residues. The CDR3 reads CASTPHSGSYEQYF. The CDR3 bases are TGCGCAAGCACCCCCCACAGCGGCTCCTACGAGCAGTACTTC.

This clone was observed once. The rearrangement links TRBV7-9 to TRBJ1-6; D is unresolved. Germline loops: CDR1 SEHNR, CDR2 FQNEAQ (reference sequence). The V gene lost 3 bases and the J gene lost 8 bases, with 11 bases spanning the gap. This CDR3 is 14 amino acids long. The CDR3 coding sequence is TGTGCCAGCAGCTTGGTGGGCGCAGATTCACCCCTCCACTTT. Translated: CASSLVGADSPLHF.

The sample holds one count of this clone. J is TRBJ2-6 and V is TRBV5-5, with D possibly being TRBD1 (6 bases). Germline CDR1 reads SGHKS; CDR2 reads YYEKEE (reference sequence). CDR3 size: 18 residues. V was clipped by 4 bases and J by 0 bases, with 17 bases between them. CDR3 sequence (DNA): TGTGCCAGCAGCCCACAGACAGGAGATGCCTCTGGGGCCAACGTCCTGACTTTC. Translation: CASSPQTGDASGANVLTF.

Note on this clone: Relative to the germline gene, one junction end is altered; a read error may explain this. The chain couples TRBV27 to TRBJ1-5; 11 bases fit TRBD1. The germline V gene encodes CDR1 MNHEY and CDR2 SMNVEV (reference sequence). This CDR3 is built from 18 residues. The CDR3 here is CASSLSGQGADSNQPQHF. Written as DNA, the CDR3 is TGTGCCAGCAGTCTATCAGGACAGGGGGCAGATAGCAATCAGCCCCAGCATTTT.

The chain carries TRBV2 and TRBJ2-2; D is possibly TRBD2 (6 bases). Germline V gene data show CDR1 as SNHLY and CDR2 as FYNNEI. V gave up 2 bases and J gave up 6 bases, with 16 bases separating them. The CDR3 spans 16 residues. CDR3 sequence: CASSENNGRSAGELFF. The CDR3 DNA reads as TGTGCCAGCAGTGAAAATAACGGGAGATCCGCCGGGGAGCTGTTTTTT.

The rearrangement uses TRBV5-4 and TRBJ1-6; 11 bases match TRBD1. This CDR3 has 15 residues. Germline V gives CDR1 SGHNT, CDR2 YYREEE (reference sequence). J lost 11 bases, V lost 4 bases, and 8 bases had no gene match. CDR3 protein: CASSPGTGGAPPLHF. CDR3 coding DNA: TGTGCCAGCAGCCCGGGGACAGGGGGTGCTCCACCCCTCCACTTT.

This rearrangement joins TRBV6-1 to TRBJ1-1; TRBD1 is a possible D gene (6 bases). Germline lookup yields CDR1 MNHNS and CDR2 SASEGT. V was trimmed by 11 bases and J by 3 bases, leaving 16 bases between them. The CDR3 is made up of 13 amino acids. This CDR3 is CASRKGDYTEAFF. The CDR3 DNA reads TGTGCCTCCCGAAAGGGGGATTACACTGAAGCTTTCTTT.

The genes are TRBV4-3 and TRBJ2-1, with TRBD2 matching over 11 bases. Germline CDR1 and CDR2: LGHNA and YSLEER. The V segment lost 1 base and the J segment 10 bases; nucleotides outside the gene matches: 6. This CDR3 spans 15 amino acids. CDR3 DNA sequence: TGCGCCAGCAGCCAAGGGCAACTAGCGGGAGACGAGCAGTTCTTC. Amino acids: CASSQGQLAGDEQFF.

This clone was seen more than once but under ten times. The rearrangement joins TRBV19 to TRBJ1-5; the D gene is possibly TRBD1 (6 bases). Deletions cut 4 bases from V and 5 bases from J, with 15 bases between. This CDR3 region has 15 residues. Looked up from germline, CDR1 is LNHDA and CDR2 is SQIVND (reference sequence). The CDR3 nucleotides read TGTGCCAGTAGTACAGAACAGGGCGCCGATCAGCCCCAGCATTTT. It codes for CASSTEQGADQPQHF. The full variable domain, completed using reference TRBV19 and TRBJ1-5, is DGGITQSPKYLFRKEGQNVTLSCEQNLNHDAMYWYRQDPGQGLRLIYYSQIVNDFQKGDIAEGYSVSREKKESFPLTVTSAQKNPTAFYLCASSTEQGADQPQHFGDGTRLSIL.

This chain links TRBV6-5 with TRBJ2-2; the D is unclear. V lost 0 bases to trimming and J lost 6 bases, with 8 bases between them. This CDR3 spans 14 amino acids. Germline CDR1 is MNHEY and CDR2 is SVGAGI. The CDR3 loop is CASSYSGVPGELFF. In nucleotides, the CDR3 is TGTGCCAGCAGTTACTCCGGAGTACCCGGGGAGCTGTTTTTT.

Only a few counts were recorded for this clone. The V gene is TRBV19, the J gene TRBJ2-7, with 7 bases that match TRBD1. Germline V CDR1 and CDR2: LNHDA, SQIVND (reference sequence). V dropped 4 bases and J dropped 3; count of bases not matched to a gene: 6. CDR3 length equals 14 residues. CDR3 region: CASSTRDRFYEQYF. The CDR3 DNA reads TGTGCCAGTAGTACAAGGGACAGATTCTACGAGCAGTACTTC. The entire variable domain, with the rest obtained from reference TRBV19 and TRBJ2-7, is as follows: DGGITQSPKYLFRKEGQNVTLSCEQNLNHDAMYWYRQDPGQGLRLIYYSQIVNDFQKGDIAEGYSVSREKKESFPLTVTSAQKNPTAFYLCASSTRDRFYEQYFGPGTRLTVT.

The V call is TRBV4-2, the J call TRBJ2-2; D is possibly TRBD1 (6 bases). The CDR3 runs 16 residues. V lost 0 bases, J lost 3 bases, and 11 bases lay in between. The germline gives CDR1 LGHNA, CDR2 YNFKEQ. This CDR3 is CASSQDPGAYTGELFF. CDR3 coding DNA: TGTGCCAGCAGCCAAGATCCAGGGGCCTACACCGGGGAGCTGTTTTTT.

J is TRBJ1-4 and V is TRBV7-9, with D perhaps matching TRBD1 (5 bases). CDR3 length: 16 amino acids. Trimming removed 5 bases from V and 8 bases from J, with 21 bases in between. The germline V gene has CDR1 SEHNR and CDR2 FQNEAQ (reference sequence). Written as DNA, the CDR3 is TGTGCCAGCAGCCCATCAAGGGCAGGGCTTGGCGAAAAACTGTTTTTT. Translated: CASSPSRAGLGEKLFF.

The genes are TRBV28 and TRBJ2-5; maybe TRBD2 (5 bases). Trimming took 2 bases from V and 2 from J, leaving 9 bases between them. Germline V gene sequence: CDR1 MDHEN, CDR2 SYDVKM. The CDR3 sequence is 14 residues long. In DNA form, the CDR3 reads TGTGCCAGCAGTTTAGGGCGGGCACAAGAGACCCAGTACTTC. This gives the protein CASSLGRAQETQYF.

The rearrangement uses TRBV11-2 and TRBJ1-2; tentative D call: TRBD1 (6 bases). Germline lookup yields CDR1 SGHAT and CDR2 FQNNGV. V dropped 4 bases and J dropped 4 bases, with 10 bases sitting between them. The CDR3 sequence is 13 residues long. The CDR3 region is CASSSTGSYGYTF. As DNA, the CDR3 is TGTGCCAGCAGCTCGACAGGCTCCTATGGCTACACCTTC.

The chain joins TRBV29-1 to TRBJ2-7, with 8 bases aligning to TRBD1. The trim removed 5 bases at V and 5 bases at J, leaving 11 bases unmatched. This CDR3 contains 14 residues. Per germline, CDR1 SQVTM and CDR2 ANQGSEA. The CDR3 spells CSVPKRTGQNEQYF. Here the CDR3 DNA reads TGCAGCGTTCCCAAAAGGACAGGGCAGAACGAGCAGTACTTC.

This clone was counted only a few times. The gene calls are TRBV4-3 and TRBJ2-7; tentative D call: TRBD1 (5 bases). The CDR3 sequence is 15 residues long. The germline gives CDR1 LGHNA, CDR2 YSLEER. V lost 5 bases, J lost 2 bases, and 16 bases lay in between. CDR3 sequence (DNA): TGCGCCAGCAGCGACAGACGGACCGCTCCCTACGAGCAGTACTTC. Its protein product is CASSDRRTAPYEQYF.

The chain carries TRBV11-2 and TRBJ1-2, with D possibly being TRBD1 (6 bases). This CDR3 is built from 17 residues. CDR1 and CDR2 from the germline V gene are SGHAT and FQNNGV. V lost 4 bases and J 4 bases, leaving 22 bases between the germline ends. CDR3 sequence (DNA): TGTGCCAGCAGCTATGGGTGGGGGCGCGAGGGATGCTATGGCTACACCTTC. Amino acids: CASSYGWGREGCYGYTF.

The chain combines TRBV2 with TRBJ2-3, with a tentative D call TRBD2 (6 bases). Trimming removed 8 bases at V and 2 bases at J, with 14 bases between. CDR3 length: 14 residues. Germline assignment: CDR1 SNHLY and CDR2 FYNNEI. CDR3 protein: CASRYRDSTDTQYF. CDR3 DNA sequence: TGTGCCAGCCGTTACCGGGACTCCACAGATACGCAGTATTTT.

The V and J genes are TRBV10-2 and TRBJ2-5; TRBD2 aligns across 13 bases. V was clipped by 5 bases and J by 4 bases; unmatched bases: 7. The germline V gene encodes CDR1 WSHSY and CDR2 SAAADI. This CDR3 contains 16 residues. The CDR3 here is CASSRTSGSTVETQYF. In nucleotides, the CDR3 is TGCGCCAGCAGTAGGACTAGCGGGAGTACGGTAGAGACCCAGTACTTC.

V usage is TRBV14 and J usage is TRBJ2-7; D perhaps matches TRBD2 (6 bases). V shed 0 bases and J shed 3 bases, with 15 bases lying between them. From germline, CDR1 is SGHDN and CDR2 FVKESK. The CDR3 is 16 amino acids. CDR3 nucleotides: TGTGCCAGCAGCCAAGATTTGGGACTTCCTATCTACGAGCAGTACTTC. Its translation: CASSQDLGLPIYEQYF.

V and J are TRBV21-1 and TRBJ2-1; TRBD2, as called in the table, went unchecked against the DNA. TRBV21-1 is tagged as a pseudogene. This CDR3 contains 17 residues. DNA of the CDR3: TGTGCCAGCAGCAACGATTCTGTCCGGGAGGGTTATAATGAGCAGTTCTTC. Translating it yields CASSNDSVREGYNEQFF.

CDR3 DNA: TGTGCTAGTGGTTTGGTACTTACGGGGAACACCGGGGAGCTGTTTTTT. This translates into CASGLVLTGNTGELFF. V gene TRBV12-5 combines with J gene TRBJ2-2; unclear D gene. This CDR3 is built from 16 residues. Per germline, CDR1 LGHNT and CDR2 FRNRAP. Trimming removed 0 bases at V and 1 base at J, with 9 bases between. Complete variable domain (other parts from reference TRBV12-5 and TRBJ2-2): DARVTQTPRHKVTEMGQEVTMRCQPILGHNTVFWYRQTMMQGLELLAYFRNRAPLDDSGMPKDRFSAEMPDATLATLKIQPSEPRDSAVYFCASGLVLTGNTGELFFGEGSRLTVL.

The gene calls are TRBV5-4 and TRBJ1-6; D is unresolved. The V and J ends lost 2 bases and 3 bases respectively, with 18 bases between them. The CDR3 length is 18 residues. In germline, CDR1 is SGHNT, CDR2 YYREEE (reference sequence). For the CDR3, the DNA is TGTGCCAGCAGCTTTTTTGAAGAGGGAACCCTCTATAATTCACCCCTCCACTTT. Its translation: CASSFFEEGTLYNSPLHF.

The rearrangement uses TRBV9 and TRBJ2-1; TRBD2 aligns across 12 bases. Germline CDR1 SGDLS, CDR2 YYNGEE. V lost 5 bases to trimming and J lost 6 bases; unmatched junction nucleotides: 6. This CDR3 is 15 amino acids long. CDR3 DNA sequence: TGTGCCAGCAGTCGGACTAGCGGGATAGGCAATGAGCAGTTCTTC. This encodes CASSRTSGIGNEQFF.

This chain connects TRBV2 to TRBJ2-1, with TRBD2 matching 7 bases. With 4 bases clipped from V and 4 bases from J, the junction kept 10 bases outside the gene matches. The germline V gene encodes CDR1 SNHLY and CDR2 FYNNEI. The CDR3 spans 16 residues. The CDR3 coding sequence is TGTGCCAGCAGTGGCGGGGCCCAGCGGGGATACAATGAGCAGTTCTTC. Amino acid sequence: CASSGGAQRGYNEQFF.

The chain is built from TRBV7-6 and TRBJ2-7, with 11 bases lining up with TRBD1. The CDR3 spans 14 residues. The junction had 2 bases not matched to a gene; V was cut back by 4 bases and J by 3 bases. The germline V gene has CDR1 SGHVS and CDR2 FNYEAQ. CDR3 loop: CASSSDRGRYEQYF. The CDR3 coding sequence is TGTGCCAGCAGCTCGGACAGGGGGCGCTACGAGCAGTACTTC.